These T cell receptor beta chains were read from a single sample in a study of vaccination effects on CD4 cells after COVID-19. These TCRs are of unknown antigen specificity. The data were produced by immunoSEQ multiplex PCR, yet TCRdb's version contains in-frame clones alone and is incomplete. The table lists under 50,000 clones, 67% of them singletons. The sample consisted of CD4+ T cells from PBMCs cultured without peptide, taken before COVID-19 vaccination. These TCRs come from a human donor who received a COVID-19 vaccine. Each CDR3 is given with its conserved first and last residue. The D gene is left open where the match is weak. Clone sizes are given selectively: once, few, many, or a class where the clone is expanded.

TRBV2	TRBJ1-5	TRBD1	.	TGTGCCAGCAGCCTTTCGACAGGGATGGGCCAGCCCCAGCATTTT	CASSLSTGMGQPQHF
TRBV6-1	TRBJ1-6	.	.	TGTGCCAGCAGTGAAGCGCGGGCAGGGTATAATTCACCCCTCCACTTT	CASSEARAGYNSPLHF
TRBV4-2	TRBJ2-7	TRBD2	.	TGTGCCAGCAGCCCGCGGGGGGGATACTCCTACGAGCAGTACTTC	CASSPRGGYSYEQYF
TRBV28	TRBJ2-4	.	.	TGTGCCAGCAGTTTGGGGGGCGCGCGGGCCAAAAACATTCAGTACTTC	CASSLGGARAKNIQYF
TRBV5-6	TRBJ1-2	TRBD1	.	TGTGCCAGCAGCTTACCTACAGGGGGCGACGGCTACACCTTC	CASSLPTGGDGYTF
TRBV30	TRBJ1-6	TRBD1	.	TGTGCCTGGAGAACCGGACAGGACTATAATTCACCCCTCCACTTT	CAWRTGQDYNSPLHF
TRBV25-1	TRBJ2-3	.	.	TGTGCCAGCAGTGAATACTCAGGGGCAGGGGATCTCACAGATACGCAGTATTTT	CASSEYSGAGDLTDTQYF
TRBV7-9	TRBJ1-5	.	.	TGTGCCAGCAGCTTAGGTTATCAGCCCCAGCATTTT	CASSLGYQPQHF
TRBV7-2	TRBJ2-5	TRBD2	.	TGTGCCAGCAGCTTAAGCGGGGGGTACCAAGAGACCCAGTACTTC	CASSLSGGYQETQYF
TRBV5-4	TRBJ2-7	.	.	TGTGCCAGCAGCTTGGCTGGACAGAGCTCCTACGAGCAGTACTTC	CASSLAGQSSYEQYF
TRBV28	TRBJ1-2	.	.	TGTGCCAGCAGCCGGACGGGCTATGGCTACACCTTC	CASSRTGYGYTF
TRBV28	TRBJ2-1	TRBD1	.	TGTGCCAGCAGTTTCTCGGACAGGGGACGGGCCGGCCATGAGCAGTTCTTC	CASSFSDRGRAGHEQFF
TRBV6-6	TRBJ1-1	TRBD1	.	TGTGCCAGCAATCCGGGGACAGGCAAACTGAACACTGAAGCTTTCTTT	CASNPGTGKLNTEAFF
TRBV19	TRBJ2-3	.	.	TGTGCCAGTAGTATGACAGGTCAAACCTACAGGGATACGCAGTATTTT	CASSMTGQTYRDTQYF
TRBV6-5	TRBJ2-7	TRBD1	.	TGTGCCAGCGCCGGACAGGCATCCTACGAGCAGTACTTC	CASAGQASYEQYF
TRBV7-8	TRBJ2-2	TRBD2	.	TGTGCCAGCAGCGAAAGGCGACTAGCGGTCACCGGGGAGCTGTTTTTT	CASSERRLAVTGELFF
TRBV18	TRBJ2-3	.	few	TGTGCCAGCTCACCAGCCGGCGGAGGGGGCACAGATACGCAGTATTTT	CASSPAGGGGTDTQYF
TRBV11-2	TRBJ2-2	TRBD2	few	TGTGCCAGCAGCCCTGGCGGGAGTCGGGGCACCGGGGAGCTGTTTTTT	CASSPGGSRGTGELFF
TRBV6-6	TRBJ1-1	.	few	TGTGCCAGCAGTTACTCGAGGGGAGGGATGAACACTGAAGCTTTCTTT	CASSYSRGGMNTEAFF
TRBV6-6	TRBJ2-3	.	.	TGTGCCAGCAGTTGGTCACAGGAAGATACGCAGTATTTT	CASSWSQEDTQYF
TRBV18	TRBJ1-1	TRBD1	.	TGTGCCAGCTCGTCACAGGGGATCCCTTTCTTT	CASSSQGIPFF
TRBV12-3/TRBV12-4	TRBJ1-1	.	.	TGTGCCAGCAGTTTTAAGGGGATCACTGAAGCTTTCTTT	CASSFKGITEAFF
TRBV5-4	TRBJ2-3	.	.	TGTGCCAGCAGCCCAGGGGGGTCGGGGAGCACAGATACGCAGTATTTT	CASSPGGSGSTDTQYF
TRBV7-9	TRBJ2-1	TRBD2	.	TGTGCCAGCAGCTTAGCGACTTTAGCGGGGGGGGCCCACAATGAGCAGTTCTTC	CASSLATLAGGAHNEQFF
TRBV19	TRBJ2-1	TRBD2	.	TGTGCGGCGGGAGGGCGGTCCTACAATGAGCAGTTCTTC	CAAGGRSYNEQFF
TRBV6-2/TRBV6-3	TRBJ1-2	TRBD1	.	TGTGCCAGCAGTGACCCAGGGGGCTATGGCTACACCTTC	CASSDPGGYGYTF
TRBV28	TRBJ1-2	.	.	TGTGCCAGCAGTTCCAGCTATGGCTACACCTTC	CASSSSYGYTF
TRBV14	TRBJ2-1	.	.	TGTGCCAGCAGCCCCGGGACGGTAGACAATGAGCAGTTCTTC	CASSPGTVDNEQFF
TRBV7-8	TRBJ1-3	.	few	TGTGCCAGCAGCCGGCGGTCGTCTGGAAACACCATATATTTT	CASSRRSSGNTIYF
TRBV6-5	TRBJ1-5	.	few	TGTGCCAGCAGGGACGACGGTGGCAATCAGCCCCAGCATTTT	CASRDDGGNQPQHF
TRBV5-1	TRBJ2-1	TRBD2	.	TGCGCCAGCAGCTTGGGGCTAGCGGGAGGGAACAATGAGCAGTTCTTC	CASSLGLAGGNNEQFF
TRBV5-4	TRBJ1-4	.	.	TGTGCCAGCAGCGCGTCCCGGGACACACGACTGTTTTTT	CASSASRDTRLFF
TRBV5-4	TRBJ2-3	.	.	TGTGCCAGCAGCTTGGCCGGTGGAGCAGATACGCAGTATTTT	CASSLAGGADTQYF
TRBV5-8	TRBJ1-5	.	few	TGTGCCAGCAGCTTACCACAGGGACTTGGCAGGCAAGGTCAGCCCCAGCATTTT	CASSLPQGLGRQGQPQHF
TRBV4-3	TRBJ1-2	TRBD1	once	TGCGCCAGCAGCCAAGATCCGCAGGGGGCTAGCTATGGCTACACCTTC	CASSQDPQGASYGYTF
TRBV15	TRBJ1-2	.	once	TGTGCCACCAGCAGAGAGGGGCCCTCGGAAGCAATTTATGGCTACACCTTC	CATSREGPSEAIYGYTF
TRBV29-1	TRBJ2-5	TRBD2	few	TGCAGCGTTGAATGGGGAGGGGTGGAGACCCAGTACTTC	CSVEWGGVETQYF
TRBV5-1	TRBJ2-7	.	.	TGCGCCAGCAGCCTTACCCTCTCCGGTGGGCAGTACTTC	CASSLTLSGGQYF
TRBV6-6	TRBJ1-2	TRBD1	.	TGTGCCAGCAGTATTGGCGGGACAGGCTTTAACTATGGCTACACCTTC	CASSIGGTGFNYGYTF
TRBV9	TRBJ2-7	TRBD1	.	TGTGCCAGCAGCGTAGACATGATCGGGACAGGGCCCTACGAGCAGTACTTC	CASSVDMIGTGPYEQYF